This TCR beta chain was found in a study of shared clonotypes between healthy human individuals. V trimming: 7 bases; J trimming: 7 bases; junction bases outside the gene matches: 16. Germline V gene lookup returns CDR1 SQVTM and CDR2 ANQGSEA. The CDR3 runs to 14 residues. Genomic DNA (from each subset) was split evenly across several immunoSEQ plates. The data were produced by immunoSEQ multiplex PCR, yet TCRdb's version contains in-frame clones alone and is incomplete. The data show approximately 2,000,000 clones, under 95% seen once. This sequence joins TRBV29-1 and TRBJ2-7, with TRBD2 identical over 7 bases. The sequence was obtained from a man aged 18-30 years in good health. Some clones in this sample may be carry-over from other donors' samples. The sample consisted of naive CD4+ T cells from PBMCs. As to subset: CD45RA+ positively selected. The CDR3 sequence is CSARTGTTSGEQYF. CDR3 nucleotide sequence: TGCAGCGCCAGAACCGGGACTACCAGCGGGGAGCAGTACTTC.